This TCR beta chain was sequenced for a study of OX40 agonist ivuxolimab in advanced cancers. Study-wide background: Ivuxolimab is an agonistic anti-OX40 (CD134) antibody, and patients were treated with it.

Broader study findings: CD8+ T cells showed, on average, more clonal expansion than CD4+ cells. Dosing at 0.1 to 3.0 mg/kg was accompanied by clonal expansion of CD4+ and CD8+ blood T cells by week 6.

V was trimmed by 0 bases and J by 5 bases, leaving 8 bases between them. The CDR3 is 13 residues long. Germline CDR1 SGDLS, CDR2 YYNGEE. As regards this clone: What it binds is not known.

Repertoires were generated with immunoSEQ multiplex PCR, while TCRdb's copy carries only in-frame clones and drops some. The sample yields about 35,000 clones, approximately 90% seen once. Material: CD4+ or CD8+ T cells sorted from blood, obtained in a trial of the OX40 agonist ivuxolimab. This clonotype was obtained from an adult with an advanced solid tumor such as melanoma, head and neck, liver or kidney cancer. V is TRBV9 and J is TRBJ1-1; D not resolved. CDR3 coding DNA: TGTGCCAGCAGCGTAGCGACCCAGACTGAAGCTTTCTTT. Translated: CASSVATQTEAFF.